One sample yielded the 13 T cell receptor beta chains listed below, sequenced in a study of CD8 T cells in acute hepatitis C reinfection. Whole-study findings and limits: Preferential TRBV04 and TRBV06 usage appeared in all groups and was not explained by the naive pool.

TCRdb keeps only in-frame clones here, not all; method: immunoSEQ multiplex PCR. The sample carries roughly 470 clones, around 45% recorded once. Sample time point: acute HCV infection, within 168 days of estimated infection date. Hepatitis C virus-specific T cells were sequenced directly ex vivo without in vitro expansion. This material consisted of HCV NS3-1073 tetramer-sorted CD8+ T cells from PBMCs, taken during acute infection. The receptors derive from a man in his forties or fifties with chronic hepatitis C.

The table lists this clone with a count of one. CDR3 nucleotides: TGTGCCAGCAGCTATATGACAGGGGACCCAGCCAAAAACATTCAGTACTTC. Its protein is CASSYMTGDPAKNIQYF. V and J are TRBV11-3 and TRBJ2-4, with 8 bases identical to TRBD1. Germline CDR1 reads SGHNT; CDR2 reads YENEEA. Trimming cost V 4 bases and J 0 bases; bases outside gene matches: 8. The CDR3 runs 17 residues.

This clone appeared once. Here the CDR3 reads CASSQEKNTEAFF. The DNA for the CDR3 is TGTGCCAGCAGCCAAGAGAAGAACACTGAAGCTTTCTTT. V gene TRBV5-5 combines with J gene TRBJ1-1; unclear D gene. V lost 4 bases and J lost 1, with 8 bases in between. The CDR3 totals 13 residues. Germline V lookup: CDR1 SGHKS, CDR2 YYEKEE (reference sequence).

There are a few counts of this clone. The DNA of the CDR3 is TGTGCCAGCAGCCCGGAGCTGGGAACTGAAGCTTTCTTT. This sequence encodes CASSPELGTEAFF. The chain employs TRBV4-2 and TRBJ1-1; no definite D call. There are 13 residues in the CDR3. The V end lost 4 bases, the J end lost 5 bases, and 11 bases lay between the germline ends. Germline CDR1 LGHNA, CDR2 YNFKEQ.

Judged by abundance, this clone is large. This chain connects TRBV11-2 to TRBJ2-2; 8 positions agree with TRBD2. CDR3 size: 16 residues. V lost 5 bases and J lost 6; bases outside the gene matches: 11. Germline CDR1 and CDR2: SGHAT and FQNNGV. CDR3 sequence (DNA): TGTGCCAGCAGCGCAGCACGAGCGGGAGAGGCCGGGGAGCTGTTTTTT. Translating it yields CASSAARAGEAGELFF. Together with reference TRBV11-2 and TRBJ2-2, the CDR3 gives the full variable domain: EAGVAQSPRYKIIEKRQSVAFWCNPISGHATLYWYQQILGQGPKLLIQFQNNGVVDDSQLPKDRFSAERLKGVDSTLKIQPAKLEDSAVYLCASSAARAGEAGELFFGEGSRLTVL.

By its share, this clone is large. V is TRBV4-2 and J is TRBJ1-4; D unresolved. The length of the CDR3 is 13 residues. V lost 0 bases and J lost 5, with 4 bases in between. Germline V lookup: CDR1 LGHNA, CDR2 YNFKEQ. CDR3 in DNA: TGTGCCAGCAGCCAAGAACAGAATGAAAAACTGTTTTTT. Translating it yields CASSQEQNEKLFF.

This CDR3 is CASSQEMAAGGGDTQYF. The CDR3 DNA sequence: TGTGCCAGCAGCCAAGAGATGGCAGCGGGAGGGGGAGATACGCAGTATTTT. The rearrangement links TRBV4-2 to TRBJ2-3, with 10 bases identical to TRBD2. Germline V gives CDR1 LGHNA, CDR2 YNFKEQ. V was clipped by 0 bases and J by 5 bases; unmatched bases: 8. CDR3 length: 17 amino acids.

This clone was seen more than once but under ten times. The chain links TRBV4-3 to TRBJ1-5; TRBD1 is a possible D gene (5 bases). CDR3 length: 15 amino acids. Trimming cost V 0 bases and J 9 bases, with 15 bases left between them. Germline loops: CDR1 LGHNA, CDR2 YSLEER. The CDR3 is CASSQEVGAPGPQHF. CDR3 nucleotide sequence: TGCGCCAGCAGCCAAGAAGTAGGGGCTCCAGGGCCCCAGCATTTT.

The V call is TRBV5-3, the J call TRBJ2-3; 7 nucleotides match TRBD1. TRBV5-3 is filed as an ORF, its function uncertain. This CDR3 contains 16 residues. V gave up 4 bases and J gave up 6 bases; unmatched junction bases: 14. Written as DNA, the CDR3 is TGTGCCAGAAGCGATTTCCAGGGGGTGTCGACTGATACGCAGTATTTT. Encoded protein: CARSDFQGVSTDTQYF.

V gene TRBV11-1 combines with J gene TRBJ2-1; 10 bases agree with TRBD1. The germline V gene has CDR1 SGHAT and CDR2 FQDESV (reference sequence). The CDR3 consists of 17 residues. V lost 1 base, J lost 5 bases, and 8 bases stayed unmatched. CDR3 region: CASSLVPGQGINNEQFF. The DNA for the CDR3 is TGTGCCAGCAGCTTAGTACCGGGACAGGGGATAAACAATGAGCAGTTCTTC.

CDR3: CASSQEIGTVPSFGNTEAFF. CDR3 nucleotides: TGTGCCAGCAGCCAAGAAATCGGGACAGTGCCTTCCTTCGGGAACACTGAAGCTTTCTTT. The V and J genes are TRBV4-2 and TRBJ1-1; 7 bases match TRBD1. The germline CDR1 and CDR2 sequences are LGHNA and YNFKEQ. This CDR3 has 20 amino acids. V lost 0 bases to trimming and J lost 1 base; unmatched junction nucleotides: 17.

The chain couples TRBV7-8 to TRBJ2-2; TRBD2 aligns across 7 bases. This CDR3 comprises 17 residues. The V segment lost 2 bases and the J segment 10 bases; nucleotides outside the gene matches: 16. The germline V gene encodes CDR1 SGHVS and CDR2 FQNEAQ. The CDR3 reads CASSLLSSGSSNPELFF. The CDR3 DNA follows: TGTGCCAGCAGCTTATTGAGTAGCGGGTCATCGAACCCGGAGCTGTTTTTT.

Only a few counts were recorded for this clone. The J gene is TRBJ1-2, the V gene TRBV6-6; a possible D gene is TRBD1 (6 bases). V was clipped by 10 bases and J by 8 bases, with 14 bases between them. Germline V CDR1 and CDR2: MNHNY, SVGAGI (reference sequence). The CDR3 is 11 amino acids. CDR3 DNA: TGTGCCACCTGGGGGGCCTCGGGCTACACCTTC. It encodes CATWGASGYTF.

The chain links TRBV2 to TRBJ2-7; 9 positions agree with TRBD1. The CDR3 runs 15 residues. Germline CDR1 and CDR2: SNHLY and FYNNEI. Trimming took 3 bases from V and 4 from J; bases not matched to a gene: 7. The CDR3 bases are TGTGCCAGCAGTGACGTTGGGACAGGGATGTACGAGCAGTACTTC. Translating gives CASSDVGTGMYEQYF.